This T cell receptor (beta chain) was retrieved from a study of Tregs in tolerant kidney transplant recipients. Overall study findings and caveats: No direct test of biological reproducibility was done here.

Germline-derived CDR1 and CDR2 are SGHTA and FQGTGA. The CDR3 extends over 14 amino acids. V was trimmed by 5 bases and J by 5 bases, leaving 15 bases between them. Profiled with immunoSEQ multiplex PCR; TCRdb holds only in-frame clones, not every one. The table lists 35,000 to 55,000 clones, roughly 89% of them singletons. Concerning this clone itself: Its target is not known.

Regulatory T cells were sorted from thawed PBMCs rested overnight at 37°C with about 210 IU/ml IL-2. This sequence originates from a human donor in good health. This rearrangement joins TRBV7-3 to TRBJ2-5; a possible D gene is TRBD1 (6 bases). Sample: Tregs from blood. CDR3 bases: TGTGCCAGCAGCAAGGCAGGGGCGCGGGAGACCCAGTACTTC. Its translation is CASSKAGARETQYF. The whole variable domain, filled in from reference TRBV7-3 and TRBJ2-5, reads GAGVSQTPSNKVTEKGKYVELRCDPISGHTALYWYRQSLGQGPEFLIYFQGTGAADDSGLPNDRFFAVRPEGSVSTLKIQRTERGDSAVYLCASSKAGARETQYFGPGTRLLVL.